The clone carrying this T cell receptor beta chain appeared many times. Its antigen is not known. The data originate from a study of read filtering for tumor transcriptome and immune sequencing. Study-level information: About 8 patients were R-ISS I, around 15 were R-ISS II, roughly seven were R-ISS III. DNase treatment preceded whole-transcriptome library preparation. RNA-seq yielded only roughly 80 to 1,300 TCR reads, IR-seq about 4.05 to 11 million. General study points: Compared with RNA-seq, IR-seq gave much higher clonotype depth and reliability.

From roughly 390 ng of RNA, a library with molecular barcoded alpha/delta and beta/gamma adaptors was made. In TCRdb, the reads were re-called with MiXCR into one record per CDR3 protein. The sample has under 80,000 distinct CDR3 sequences; roughly a fifth are singletons. The receptor was derived from a donor at least 40 years old with multiple myeloma. Sequencing was done on a sample of a population of CD138-negative cells sorted from bone marrow.

CDR3 amino acids: CASSHPPGQGSYEQYF. In nucleotides, the CDR3 is TGCGCCAGCAGCCACCCCCCGGGACAGGGGTCCTACGAGCAGTACTTC. This chain joins TRBV4-1 and TRBJ2-7; 10 bases map to TRBD1. After removal of 3 bases from V and 1 base from J, the junction contained 6 bases not matched to a gene. This CDR3 comprises 16 residues. Germline CDR1 and CDR2: MGHRA and YSYEKL.